This T cell receptor beta chain was obtained from a study of technical replicates of blood from a handful of donors. This clone has a single count. Other nucleotide sequences from this sample produce the same CDR3. The CDR3 loop spans 14 amino acids. In germline, CDR1 is SNHLY, CDR2 FYNNEI. Trimming shortened V by 4 bases and J by 0 bases, and 7 bases separated the two germline ends. Produced via immunoSEQ multiplex PCR; TCRdb's table is partial and in-frame only. Altogether around 70,000 clones are present, approximately 96% being singletons, with the ten largest covering roughly 0.37%. The clonotype was recovered from a human donor in good health. The V gene is TRBV2, the J gene TRBJ1-5; D may be TRBD1 (5 bases). Material for sequencing was T cells isolated from PBMCs. The CDR3 nucleotides are TGTGCCAGCAGTGGGCAGGGTAGCAATCAGCCCCAGCATTTT. Translation: CASSGQGSNQPQHF.